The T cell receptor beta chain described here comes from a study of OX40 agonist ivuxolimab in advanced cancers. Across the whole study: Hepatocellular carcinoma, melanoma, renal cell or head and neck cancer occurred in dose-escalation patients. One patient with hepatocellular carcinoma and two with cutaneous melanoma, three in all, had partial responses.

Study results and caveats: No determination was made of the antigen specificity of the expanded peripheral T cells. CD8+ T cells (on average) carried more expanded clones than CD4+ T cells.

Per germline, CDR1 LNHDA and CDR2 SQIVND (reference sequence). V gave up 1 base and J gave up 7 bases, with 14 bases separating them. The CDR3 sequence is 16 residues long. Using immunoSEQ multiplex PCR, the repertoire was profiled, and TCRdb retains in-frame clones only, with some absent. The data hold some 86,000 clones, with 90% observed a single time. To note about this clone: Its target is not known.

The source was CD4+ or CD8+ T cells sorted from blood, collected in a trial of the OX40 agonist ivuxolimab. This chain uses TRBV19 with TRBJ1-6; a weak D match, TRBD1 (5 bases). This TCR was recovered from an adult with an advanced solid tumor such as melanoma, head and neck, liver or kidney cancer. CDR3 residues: CASSIGRTPENSPLHF. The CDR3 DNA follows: TGTGCCAGTAGTATAGGGAGGACACCGGAGAATTCACCCCTCCACTTT. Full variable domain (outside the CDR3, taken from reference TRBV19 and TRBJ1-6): DGGITQSPKYLFRKEGQNVTLSCEQNLNHDAMYWYRQDPGQGLRLIYYSQIVNDFQKGDIAEGYSVSREKKESFPLTVTSAQKNPTAFYLCASSIGRTPENSPLHFGNGTRLTVT.